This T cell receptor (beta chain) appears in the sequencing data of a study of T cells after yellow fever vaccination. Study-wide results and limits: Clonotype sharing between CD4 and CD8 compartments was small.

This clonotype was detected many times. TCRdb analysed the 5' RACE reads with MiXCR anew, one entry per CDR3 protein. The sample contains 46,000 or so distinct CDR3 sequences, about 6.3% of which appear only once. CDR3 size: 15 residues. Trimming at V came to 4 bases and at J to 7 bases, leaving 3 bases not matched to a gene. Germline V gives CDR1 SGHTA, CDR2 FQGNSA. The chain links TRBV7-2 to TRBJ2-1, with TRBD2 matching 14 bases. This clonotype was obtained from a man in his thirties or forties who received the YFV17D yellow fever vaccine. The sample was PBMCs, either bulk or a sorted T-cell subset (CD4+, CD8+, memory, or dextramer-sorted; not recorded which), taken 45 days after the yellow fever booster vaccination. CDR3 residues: CASSSGLAGGNEQFF. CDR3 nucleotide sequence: TGTGCCAGCAGCTCCGGACTAGCGGGGGGTAATGAGCAGTTCTTC.